Listed here are 24 T cell receptor beta chains from one sample, sequenced in a study of control samples from healthy donors and cancer patients. Assay: immunoSEQ multiplex PCR; the TCRdb copy retains only in-frame clones and omits some. Of 130,000 or so clones detected, roughly 90% appear once; the ten largest clones hold about 3.4%. What was sequenced was blood. The source of these receptors is a man in his fifties in good health.

The rearrangement uses TRBV12-3 or TRBV12-4 and TRBJ2-1; no firm D call. The CDR3 runs 13 residues. V lost 3 bases and J lost 9, with 12 bases in between. The CDR3 DNA reads as TGTGCCAGCAGTTTCTCGGTCGGTGGTGAGCAGTTCTTC. Translated, it gives CASSFSVGGEQFF.

V is TRBV2 and J is TRBJ2-3; TRBD1 is a possible D gene (6 bases). Between the trimmed V and J ends, which lost 5 bases and 0 bases, there was a span of 12 bases. The CDR3 length is 15 residues. Per the germline V gene, CDR1 is SNHLY and CDR2 is FYNNEI. CDR3 residues: CASSKNGQSTDTQYF. For the CDR3, the DNA is TGTGCCAGCAGTAAGAATGGACAGAGCACAGATACGCAGTATTTT.

The CDR3 bases are TGTGCCAGCAGCTTAGTTGGGCGACGGATGAGCTCCTACGAGCAGTACTTC. It codes for CASSLVGRRMSSYEQYF. The J gene is TRBJ2-7, the V gene TRBV11-2; no clear D. The CDR3 contains 17 residues. Between the trimmed V and J ends, which lost 1 base and 0 bases, there was a span of 16 bases. Germline V gene data show CDR1 as SGHAT and CDR2 as FQNNGV.

This chain uses TRBV11-3 with TRBJ2-7; maybe TRBD1 (6 bases). Germline lookup yields CDR1 SGHNT and CDR2 YENEEA. The CDR3 extends over 15 amino acids. The V and J ends lost 5 bases and 0 bases respectively, with 14 bases between them. CDR3 in amino acids: CASSTFEDSSYEQYF. The DNA of the CDR3 is TGTGCCAGCAGCACTTTCGAGGACAGCTCCTACGAGCAGTACTTC. Full variable domain (rest looked up from reference TRBV11-3 and TRBJ2-7): EAGVVQSPRYKIIEKKQPVAFWCNPISGHNTLYWYLQNLGQGPELLIRYENEEAVDDSQLPKDRFSAERLKGVDSTLKIQPAELGDSAVYLCASSTFEDSSYEQYFGPGTRLTVT.

J is TRBJ1-5 and V is TRBV19, with 8 positions matching TRBD1. Germline V lookup: CDR1 LNHDA, CDR2 SQIVND (reference sequence). This CDR3 is 17 amino acids long. V was clipped by 3 bases and J by 7 bases; unmatched bases: 14. CDR3 bases: TGTGCCAGTAGTATCTTGGACGGCAGGGGGCGCCGGCAGCCCCAGCATTTT. Translation: CASSILDGRGRRQPQHF. The full variable domain, in which reference TRBV19 and TRBJ1-5 provide the parts outside the CDR3, is DGGITQSPKYLFRKEGQNVTLSCEQNLNHDAMYWYRQDPGQGLRLIYYSQIVNDFQKGDIAEGYSVSREKKESFPLTVTSAQKNPTAFYLCASSILDGRGRRQPQHFGDGTRLSIL.

This sequence joins TRBV27 and TRBJ2-7; D is undetermined. This CDR3 contains 13 residues. Germline V gene sequence: CDR1 MNHEY, CDR2 SMNVEV (reference sequence). V gave up 2 bases and J gave up 4 bases, with 9 bases separating them. The CDR3 DNA reads TGTGCCAGCAGTTTACAAATTGGGTACGAGCAGTACTTC. It codes for CASSLQIGYEQYF.

The rearrangement uses TRBV29-1 and TRBJ2-2, with TRBD1 matching over 8 bases. After removal of 6 bases from V and 1 base from J, the junction contained 10 bases not matched to a gene. CDR1 SQVTM and CDR2 ANQGSEA come from the germline V gene. The CDR3 contains 16 residues. CDR3: CSVKTGGRKNTGELFF. The DNA for the CDR3 is TGCAGCGTGAAAACAGGGGGACGGAAGAACACCGGGGAGCTGTTTTTT.

The chain has TRBV18 and TRBJ2-7; 7 bases agree with TRBD1. The V segment lost 3 bases and the J segment 4 bases; nucleotides outside the gene matches: 15. The length of the CDR3 is 17 residues. Germline loops: CDR1 KGHSH, CDR2 LQKENI. This CDR3 reads CASSPPGQKVPPYEQYF. CDR3 in DNA: TGTGCCAGCTCACCCCCGGGACAGAAAGTCCCCCCTTACGAGCAGTACTTC.

V is TRBV7-9 and J is TRBJ2-1; 7 bases match TRBD1. The CDR3 length is 16 residues. V shed 5 bases, J shed 6 bases, and the junction held 13 bases outside the gene matches. CDR1 and CDR2 from the germline V gene are SEHNR and FQNEAQ (reference sequence). CDR3 coding DNA: TGTGCCAGCAGCGGCAGAAACAGGGGCCGGGGCAATGAGCAGTTCTTC. Translated: CASSGRNRGRGNEQFF.

This clone was found once. The genes are TRBV7-8 and TRBJ2-7; D gene ambiguous. The CDR3 is 11 residues long. CDR1 SGHVS and CDR2 FQNEAQ come from the germline V gene. Between the trimmed V and J ends, which lost 5 bases and 4 bases, there was a span of 6 bases. Here the CDR3 reads CASSPLYEQYF. The CDR3 DNA follows: TGTGCCAGCAGCCCCCTGTACGAGCAGTACTTC.

The rearrangement joins TRBV7-8 to TRBJ2-2; D uncertain. Germline CDR1 and CDR2: SGHVS and FQNEAQ. V dropped 5 bases and J dropped 0 bases, with 7 bases sitting between them. The CDR3 totals 14 residues. CDR3 sequence: CASSHWSNTGELFF. The CDR3 bases are TGTGCCAGCAGCCACTGGTCGAACACCGGGGAGCTGTTTTTT.

This chain joins TRBV19 and TRBJ1-4, with a possible D match to TRBD1 (5 bases). The CDR3 has 15 residues. Looked up from germline, CDR1 is LNHDA and CDR2 is SQIVND (reference sequence). Trimming cost V 9 bases and J 7 bases, with 21 bases left between them. In DNA, the CDR3 is TGTGCCAGCACAAGGCTTGGGGGAGATGGTGAAAAACTGTTTTTT. It encodes CASTRLGGDGEKLFF.

The chain uses TRBV19 and TRBJ1-1, with D perhaps TRBD1 (5 bases). V was cut by 8 bases and J by 1 base, with 17 bases left in between. The length of the CDR3 is 15 residues. The germline V gene encodes CDR1 LNHDA and CDR2 SQIVND (reference sequence). The CDR3 DNA sequence: TGTGCCAGTCGTACGTCTAGGACACAGAACACTGAAGCTTTCTTT. Encoded protein: CASRTSRTQNTEAFF.

Comments on this clone: One end of the junction does not line up with germline, which may come from a read error. This chain links TRBV10-3 with TRBJ1-5, with 7 nucleotides matching TRBD1. Germline values: CDR1 ENHRY, CDR2 SYGVKD. The CDR3 has 13 residues. CDR3 coding DNA: TGTGCCATCGGTGACAGGGAGAATCAGCCCCAGCATTTT. This gives the protein CAIGDRENQPQHF.

This clone came up once. The chain carries TRBV7-9 and TRBJ2-7; D is perhaps TRBD1 (5 bases). The V end lost 2 bases, the J end lost 5 bases, and 7 bases lay between the germline ends. There are 12 residues in the CDR3. Germline V CDR1 and CDR2: SEHNR, FQNEAQ (reference sequence). The CDR3, as DNA: TGTGCCAGCAGCTTAATAGGGGACGAGCAGTACTTC. Translated, it gives CASSLIGDEQYF.

The rearrangement uses TRBV2 and TRBJ2-6; no firm D call. CDR1 and CDR2 from the germline V gene are SNHLY and FYNNEI. CDR3 length: 14 residues. V lost 3 bases and J 0 bases, leaving 3 bases between the germline ends. The CDR3 is CASSEASGANVLTF. In DNA form, the CDR3 reads TGTGCCAGCAGTGAGGCCTCTGGGGCCAACGTCCTGACTTTC.

The chain links TRBV14 to TRBJ1-6, with D hard to call. Trimming took off 3 bases at V and 0 bases at J, with 12 bases between the two ends. The length of the CDR3 is 17 residues. CDR1 SGHDN and CDR2 FVKESK come from the germline V gene. The CDR3 DNA reads as TGTGCCAGCAGCCAGGTGGGCCTGAGCTCCTATAATTCACCCCTCCACTTT. The encoded protein is CASSQVGLSSYNSPLHF.

CDR3 protein: CASSGGAGVKYF. In DNA, the CDR3 is TGTGCCAGTAGCGGGGGGGCCGGAGTTAAGTACTTC. This chain joins TRBV19 and TRBJ2-7; 8 bases match TRBD2. This CDR3 contains 12 residues. V was clipped by 6 bases and J by 11 bases; unmatched bases: 9. Germline CDR1 reads LNHDA; CDR2 reads SQIVND (reference sequence).

This clone was observed a few times. The J gene is TRBJ1-1, the V gene TRBV6-6, with a weak D call TRBD1 (5 bases). V lost 6 bases, J lost 6 bases, and 17 bases lay in between. CDR1 is MNHNY, CDR2 SVGAGI, per germline (reference sequence). CDR3 length equals 14 residues. CDR3 in amino acids: CASSQSGSGAEAFF. The CDR3 bases are TGTGCCAGCAGCCAGTCAGGGTCAGGTGCTGAAGCTTTCTTT.

As DNA, the CDR3 is TGTGCCACCAGCAGGGGGGCCACAGGGGAGGCTGAAGCTTTCTTT. It yields the protein CATSRGATGEAEAFF. The chain recombines TRBV15 with TRBJ1-1, with 7 bases lining up with TRBD1. Germline CDR1 is LNHNV and CDR2 is YYDKDF (reference sequence). This CDR3 comprises 15 residues. With V trimmed by 3 bases and J by 6 bases, 10 bases remained unmatched.

This chain links TRBV9 with TRBJ1-6, with TRBD1 as a possible D gene (5 bases). The CDR3 extends over 16 amino acids. Trimming left V 3 bases short and J 6 bases short, with 16 bases between. Looked up from germline, CDR1 is SGDLS and CDR2 is YYNGEE. The CDR3 protein is CASSGSTVQTNSPLHF. In DNA form, the CDR3 reads TGTGCCAGCAGCGGGTCGACAGTCCAGACTAATTCACCCCTCCACTTT.

The chain is built from TRBV5-1 and TRBJ2-2; D perhaps matches TRBD1 (6 bases). V lost 7 bases to trimming and J lost 5 bases, with 12 bases between them. The germline V gene encodes CDR1 SGHRS and CDR2 YFSETQ. The CDR3 spans 13 residues. Written as DNA, the CDR3 is TGCGCCAGCCGATCAGGGGTTACCGGGGAGCTGTTTTTT. The encoded protein is CASRSGVTGELFF.

Concerning this clone: The same CDR3 arises from other DNA sequences in this sample as well. The chain uses TRBV29-1 and TRBJ2-7; D is unresolved. CDR3 length: 11 amino acids. The germline CDR1 and CDR2 sequences are SQVTM and ANQGSEA. The V end lost 3 bases, the J end lost 4 bases, and 7 bases lay between the germline ends. CDR3 coding DNA: TGCAGCGTTGAGGGGTCATACGAGCAGTACTTC. Its translation is CSVEGSYEQYF.

The chain recombines TRBV10-3 with TRBJ1-5, with D maybe TRBD1 (5 bases). The CDR3 consists of 14 residues. Germline V lookup: CDR1 ENHRY, CDR2 SYGVKD. Trimming shortened V by 5 bases and J by 0 bases, and 8 bases separated the two germline ends. CDR3: CAISQGYSNQPQHF. The CDR3 nucleotides are TGTGCCATCAGTCAGGGTTATAGCAATCAGCCCCAGCATTTT.